The clone carrying this T cell receptor beta chain was detected many times. Germline V gives CDR1 MNHEY, CDR2 SVGEGT. This CDR3 has 14 amino acids. V was cut by 2 bases and J by 7 bases, with 12 bases left in between. These data are taken from a study of T cells in Graves' hyperthyroidism and ophthalmopathy. Background on the study: Pretreatment peripheral blood was obtained at initial diagnosis.

Each person with ophthalmopathy scored at least 3 on the Clinical Activity Score, reached NOSPECS grade 4 or higher, and had been ill under 3 months. Uncontrolled infection, other autoimmune disease, pregnancy or lactation barred patients from enrollment. Amplified TCR beta CDR3 regions derived from RNA transcripts. In the first-round RT-PCR of the TCR CDR3, the HTBI primer set was used. TCRdb redid the calling of the multiplex PCR reads with MiXCR, one entry per CDR3 protein. This table has a few hundred thousand distinct CDR3 sequences, 15% to 20% appearing once. The chain has TRBV6-2 or TRBV6-3 and TRBJ1-5; D gene ambiguous. Sequencing input: blood. The receptor was derived from a woman between 40 and 55 years old with Graves' ophthalmopathy. CDR3 in amino acids: CASSYLAGQQPQHF. The CDR3 DNA reads TGTGCCAGCAGTTACCTGGCAGGTCAACAGCCCCAGCATTTT.